A selection of T cell receptor beta chains follows, all from one sample in a study of Graves' ophthalmopathy and Graves' hyperthyroidism. TCRdb re-called the multiplex PCR reads through MiXCR, storing one row per CDR3 protein. The sample lists about 740,000 distinct CDR3 sequences; roughly two fifths were seen once. The material sequenced was peripheral blood. These receptors were taken from an adult man with Graves' ophthalmopathy. CDR3s include the opening cysteine and the closing phenylalanine or tryptophan. Each record gives: J gene, V gene, clone size, D gene, CDR3 protein, CDR3 DNA. The D gene is left open where the match is weak. The listing skips clone size in some rows; elsewhere it reads once, few, many or a size class.

TRBJ2-7 | TRBV2 | - | TRBD1 | CASSEGQGGQYF | TGTGCCAGCAGTGAAGGACAGGGCGGGCAGTACTTC
TRBJ2-5 | TRBV10-3 | - | - | CAISESGQPNTDETQYF | TGTGCCATCAGTGAGTCGGGACAACCGAACACTGATGAGACCCAGTACTTC
TRBJ1-1 | TRBV7-9 | - | TRBD1 | CASSSDKQGANTEAFF | TGTGCCAGCAGCTCCGACAAACAGGGGGCGAACACTGAAGCTTTCTTT
TRBJ2-6 | TRBV2 | few | TRBD2 | CASSPRGTSFSGANVLTF | TGTGCCAGCAGTCCTAGGGGGACTAGCTTCTCTGGGGCCAACGTCCTGACTTTC
TRBJ2-6 | TRBV10-3 | many | - | CAISGDIDSGANVLTF | TGTGCCATCAGTGGTGACATCGACTCTGGGGCCAACGTCCTGACTTTC
TRBJ1-3 | TRBV9 | many | - | CASSGRAVAGNTIYF | TGTGCCAGCAGCGGCCGGGCCGTAGCTGGAAACACCATATATTTT
TRBJ2-6 | TRBV19 | many | - | CASSIDSGANVLTF | TGTGCCAGTAGTATAGATTCTGGGGCCAACGTCCTGACTTTC
TRBJ2-5 | TRBV24-1 | - | - | CATSRQAGETQYF | TGTGCCACCAGTCGACAGGCTGGAGAGACCCAGTACTTC
TRBJ2-2 | TRBV25-1 | few | - | CASSIATGELFF | TGTGCCAGCAGTATAGCCACCGGGGAGCTGTTTTTT
TRBJ2-7 | TRBV2 | few | TRBD2 | CASSQASGSYEQYF | TGCGCCAGCAGCCAAGCTAGCGGGAGCTACGAGCAGTACTTC
TRBJ2-7 | TRBV29-1 | - | - | CSYLGRGDEQYF | TGCAGCTACCTCGGCAGGGGAGACGAGCAGTACTTC
TRBJ2-5 | TRBV9 | - | - | CASSLSPQETQYF | TGTGCCAGCAGCCTAAGTCCGCAGGAGACCCAGTACTTC
TRBJ1-5 | TRBV20-1 | few | - | CSARISGVNQPQHF | TGCAGTGCTAGGATCTCGGGCGTCAATCAGCCCCAGCATTTT
TRBJ1-2 | TRBV15 | - | - | CATSRAGGINYGYTF | TGTGCCACCAGCAGAGCTGGCGGGATCAACTATGGCTACACCTTC
TRBJ2-7 | TRBV7-2 | - | - | CASSLPVIGAYEYF | TGTGCCAGCAGCCTACCCGTAATCGGGGCCTACGAGTACTTC
TRBJ1-1 | TRBV13 | - | - | CASRPPTGYTEAFF | TGTGCCAGCAGGCCTCCAACAGGGTACACTGAAGCTTTCTTT
TRBJ2-6 | TRBV19 | few | TRBD1 | CASSATAGGAGANVLTF | TGTGCCAGTAGTGCAACCGCAGGGGGCGCCGGGGCCAACGTCCTGACTTTC
TRBJ1-3 | TRBV29-1 | once | - | CSASWDPGNTIYF | TGCAGCGCCTCTTGGGACCCGGGAAACACCATATATTTT
TRBJ1-4 | TRBV10-3 | - | - | CAISRQEKLFF | TGTGCCATCAGCCGACAGGAAAAACTGTTTTTT
TRBJ2-7 | TRBV19 | few | TRBD1 | CASSKRGQTSYEQYF | TGTGCCAGTAGCAAAAGGGGACAGACCTCCTACGAGCAGTACTTC
TRBJ2-7 | TRBV20-1 | - | - | CSAREDRYEQYF | TGCAGTGCTAGAGAAGATAGGTACGAGCAGTACTTC
TRBJ1-2 | TRBV29-1 | - | - | CSVEEGAGTGGYTF | TGCAGCGTTGAAGAAGGGGCTGGGACTGGTGGCTACACCTTC
TRBJ1-4 | TRBV7-9 | - | - | CASSLAPRSEKLFF | TGTGCCAGCAGCTTAGCGCCGAGGAGTGAAAAACTGTTTTTT
TRBJ1-1 | TRBV15 | many | - | CATSRETNTEAFF | TGTGCCACCAGCAGAGAGACGAACACTGAAGCTTTCTTT
TRBJ2-5 | TRBV7-2 | - | - | CASSSGGGDRALQETQYF | TGTGCCAGCAGCTCGGGCGGGGGGGACAGGGCGCTGCAAGAGACCCAGTACTTC
TRBJ1-1 | TRBV25-1 | many | - | CASSANMNTEAFF | TGTGCCAGCAGCGCAAACATGAACACTGAAGCTTTCTTT
TRBJ2-1 | TRBV29-1 | - | TRBD1 | CSVDRGEGEQFF | TGCAGCGTGGACAGGGGGGAGGGTGAGCAGTTCTTC
TRBJ2-7 | TRBV20-1 | few | - | CSARESALAYEQYF | TGCAGTGCTAGGGAGTCAGCGTTAGCCTACGAGCAGTACTTC
TRBJ2-5 | TRBV7-9 | - | - | CASSLASTIQETQYF | TGTGCCAGCAGCTTAGCGTCTACCATCCAAGAGACCCAGTACTTC
TRBJ1-1 | TRBV5-6 | many | - | CASSIDLREAFF | TGTGCCAGCAGCATAGACTTGAGAGAGGCTTTCTTT
TRBJ1-1 | TRBV20-1 | - | - | CSADGPRTGINTEAFF | TGCAGTGCTGATGGGCCGCGCACAGGGATCAACACTGAAGCTTTCTTT